This T cell receptor (beta chain) derives from a study of T-cell reconstitution after alpha-beta-depleted transplantation in children. Study-level findings and limits: It was newly produced T cells that mostly accounted for T-cell counts and diversity one year after transplant.

The TCRbeta library was prepared with unique molecular identifiers. Via MiXCR, TCRdb re-called the PCR reads, giving one row per CDR3 protein. The sample includes about 290,000 distinct CDR3 sequences, about 9.5% seen only once; the top ten take less than 9%. In regard to this clonotype: Antigen: not known.

The TCR sequence derives from a boy less than two years old with acute myeloid leukemia, due to receive a stem cell transplant. Sequencing used PBMCs, obtained before TCRalphabeta/CD19-depleted stem cell transplant.

The CDR3 DNA sequence: TGTGCCAGTAGCACAAGGATCCAAGAGACCCAGTACTTC. It encodes CASSTRIQETQYF. The rearrangement joins TRBV19 to TRBJ2-5; no definite D call. This CDR3 is built from 13 residues. Germline V gene lookup returns CDR1 LNHDA and CDR2 SQIVND (reference sequence). V lost 6 bases and J lost 1, with 9 bases in between.